These 29 T cell receptor beta chains were sequenced from one sample in a study of beta chain features in type 1 diabetes. Expressed TCRB transcripts were sequenced, since all the RNA that had been isolated was reverse transcribed. Libraries were prepared by immunoSEQ multiplex PCR; TCRdb keeps only in-frame clonotypes and omits some of them. The sample has some 900,000 clones, 15% to 20% seen once; the top ten hold 0.02% to 0.025%. Specimen: naive CD4+ T cells from blood. These receptors were taken from a woman aged 18-29 years in good health.

CDR3 region: CASSPQQANEQFF. CDR3 in DNA: TGTGCCAGCTCACCACAACAGGCGAATGAGCAGTTCTTC. The chain uses TRBV18 and TRBJ2-1, with D perhaps matching TRBD1 (5 bases). Trimming took 1 base from V and 7 from J, leaving 8 bases between them. Germline CDR1 reads KGHSH; CDR2 reads LQKENI. The CDR3 sequence is 13 residues long.

This chain uses TRBV2 with TRBJ1-1; D call uncertain. Deletions cut 10 bases from V and 3 bases from J, with 21 bases between. The germline CDR1 and CDR2 sequences are SNHLY and FYNNEI. The CDR3 is made up of 15 amino acids. This chain's CDR3 is CATTPQRGGDTEAFF. The CDR3, as DNA: TGTGCCACCACTCCCCAACGGGGTGGTGACACTGAAGCTTTCTTT.

There are a few counts of this clone. The gene calls are TRBV5-1 and TRBJ2-2; 9 bases map to TRBD1. V was pared by 2 bases and J by 6 bases, with 11 bases of the junction left unmatched. The length of the CDR3 is 17 residues. Germline values: CDR1 SGHRS, CDR2 YFSETQ. CDR3 sequence: CASSLASPGQGPGELFF. CDR3 nucleotide sequence: TGCGCCAGCAGCTTAGCCTCACCGGGACAGGGACCCGGGGAGCTGTTTTTT.

The chain carries TRBV7-3 and TRBJ2-2; 7 nucleotides align to TRBD2. Germline V CDR1 and CDR2: SGHTA, FQGTGA. V lost 4 bases and J lost 6; bases outside the gene matches: 14. This CDR3 contains 17 residues. Here the CDR3 reads CASSYGPRGSVAGELFF. In DNA form, the CDR3 reads TGTGCCAGCAGCTACGGCCCCCGCGGGAGCGTTGCCGGGGAGCTGTTTTTT.

The chain couples TRBV7-9 to TRBJ2-3; 7 positions agree with TRBD1. Germline V gene lookup returns CDR1 SEHNR and CDR2 FQNEAQ (reference sequence). J was trimmed by 4 bases and V by 6 bases; bases with no gene match: 4. This CDR3 has 13 residues. This CDR3 is CASRTGIADTQYF. The CDR3 nucleotides read TGTGCCAGCAGGACAGGGATTGCAGATACGCAGTATTTT.

On this clone itself: The same CDR3 also results from other DNA sequences found in this sample. The gene calls are TRBV7-2 and TRBJ2-7, with D maybe TRBD1 (6 bases). Germline lookup yields CDR1 SGHTA and CDR2 FQGNSA. The CDR3 covers 14 residues. V was trimmed by 5 bases and J by 4 bases, leaving 15 bases between them. DNA of the CDR3: TGTGCCAGCAGCCCCTCGGGGACATCTTACGAGCAGTACTTC. The encoded protein is CASSPSGTSYEQYF.

This clone has only a few counts. V usage is TRBV12-5 and J usage is TRBJ1-1; the match to TRBD1 covers 8 bases. Germline V gives CDR1 LGHNT, CDR2 FRNRAP. This CDR3 spans 12 amino acids. V shed 5 bases, J shed 8 bases, and the junction held 4 bases outside the gene matches. The CDR3 coding sequence is TGTGCTAGTGGTACAGGGGGTTCCGAAGCTTTCTTT. Translating gives CASGTGGSEAFF.

The CDR3 nucleotides are TGTGCCAGCAGTTACCGGCTAGAAAACACAGATACGCAGTATTTT. Protein sequence: CASSYRLENTDTQYF. The V call is TRBV6-5, the J call TRBJ2-3; D call uncertain. Looked up from germline, CDR1 is MNHEY and CDR2 is SVGAGI. The V end lost 2 bases, the J end lost 2 bases, and 11 bases lay between the germline ends. This CDR3 has 15 residues.

V gene TRBV7-3 combines with J gene TRBJ2-5; no clear D. This CDR3 contains 13 residues. CDR1 is SGHTA and CDR2 is FQGTGA in the germline V gene. V lost 3 bases and J lost 0, with 5 bases in between. CDR3 region: CASSFSYQETQYF. CDR3 DNA sequence: TGTGCCAGCAGCTTCTCGTACCAAGAGACCCAGTACTTC.

The J gene is TRBJ2-3, the V gene TRBV2; no reliable D call. V was pared by 8 bases and J by 4 bases, with 10 bases between. The CDR3 runs 12 residues. Per germline, CDR1 SNHLY and CDR2 FYNNEI. The CDR3 reads CASEIKSDTQYF. The CDR3 coding sequence is TGTGCCAGCGAAATAAAATCAGATACGCAGTATTTT.

The rearrangement joins TRBV7-2 to TRBJ2-7; D uncertain. Germline V gene data show CDR1 as SGHTA and CDR2 as FQGNSA. V lost 2 bases and J lost 3, with 17 bases in between. This CDR3 region has 16 residues. The CDR3 sequence is CASSLSPRATFYEQYF. The DNA of the CDR3 is TGTGCCAGCAGCTTAAGCCCCCGGGCGACTTTCTACGAGCAGTACTTC.

This clone has at least ten counts. The J gene is TRBJ2-1, the V gene TRBV14, with D hard to call. Trimming cost V 2 bases and J 15 bases, with 2 bases left between them. This CDR3 spans 8 amino acids. Germline-derived CDR1 and CDR2 are SGHDN and FVKESK. The CDR3 bases are TGTGCCAGCAGCCAACGGTTCTTC. Translation gives CASSQRFF.

This clone came up a few times. The V call is TRBV5-4, the J call TRBJ2-3; 12 bases align to TRBD2. Germline trimming cut 4 bases from V and 6 bases from J; bases unmatched to any gene: 6. Per germline, CDR1 SGHNT and CDR2 YYREEE (reference sequence). The CDR3 contains 15 residues. CDR3 DNA: TGTGCCAGCAGCCTTACTAGCGGGGGGCCGGATACGCAGTATTTT. It yields the protein CASSLTSGGPDTQYF.

This clone occurred a few times. The V gene is TRBV11-2, the J gene TRBJ1-1; D is uncertain. The germline gives CDR1 SGHAT, CDR2 FQNNGV. The length of the CDR3 is 13 residues. V shed 3 bases and J shed 8 bases, with 13 bases lying between them. Here the CDR3 reads CASSFLGRLEAFF. DNA of the CDR3: TGTGCCAGCAGCTTTTTAGGGCGACTGGAAGCTTTCTTT.

The V call is TRBV6-5, the J call TRBJ2-2, with a tentative D call TRBD2 (6 bases). The CDR3 is made up of 15 amino acids. The germline V and J ends were trimmed by 8 bases and 3 bases, with 16 bases remaining between them. Germline assignment: CDR1 MNHEY and CDR2 SVGAGI. The CDR3 is CASYRRGSYTGELFF. The CDR3 DNA is TGTGCCAGCTACCGACGGGGGTCTTACACCGGGGAGCTGTTTTTT.

This clone came up a few times. This rearrangement joins TRBV9 to TRBJ2-2; 7 bases fit TRBD2. J gave up 4 bases and V 3 bases, and 6 bases lay outside the gene matches. Germline V gives CDR1 SGDLS, CDR2 YYNGEE. This CDR3 has 15 amino acids. This CDR3 reads CASSGGGSVTGELFF. In nucleotides, the CDR3 is TGTGCCAGCAGCGGGGGCGGGAGCGTCACCGGGGAGCTGTTTTTT.

This clone was seen a few times. The V call is TRBV19, the J call TRBJ2-3; 7 bases line up with TRBD1. Trimming at V came to 4 bases and at J to 3 bases, leaving 7 bases not matched to a gene. This CDR3 spans 15 amino acids. Germline assignment: CDR1 LNHDA and CDR2 SQIVND (reference sequence). DNA of the CDR3: TGTGCCAGTAGTAACGTCGGGGACAGAACAGATACGCAGTATTTT. Its translation: CASSNVGDRTDTQYF.

The sample holds a few counts of this clone. The gene calls are TRBV2 and TRBJ2-5; no clear D gene. The CDR3 totals 13 residues. The ends were cut back, 3 bases at V and 7 bases at J, with 12 bases in the middle. CDR1 SNHLY and CDR2 FYNNEI come from the germline V gene. CDR3 loop: CASSEGSLGTQYF. Written as DNA, the CDR3 is TGTGCCAGCAGTGAGGGCTCCCTTGGGACCCAGTACTTC.

The V and J genes are TRBV5-1 and TRBJ2-7; 8 bases are a match to TRBD1. Germline V gene data show CDR1 as SGHRS and CDR2 as YFSETQ. The J segment lost 6 bases and the V segment lost 4 bases, leaving 15 bases of the junction unmatched. The CDR3 sequence is 16 residues long. Here the CDR3 reads CASSPAGGRGLGEQYF. CDR3 nucleotide sequence: TGCGCCAGCAGCCCCGCCGGGGGCAGGGGGCTGGGCGAGCAGTACTTC.

This clone was counted only a few times. V usage is TRBV7-2 and J usage is TRBJ2-1; no reliable D call. CDR3 length equals 14 residues. Trimming took off 2 bases at V and 7 bases at J, with 12 bases between the two ends. Germline V CDR1 and CDR2: SGHTA, FQGNSA. The CDR3 sequence is CASSLMIDWNEQFF. CDR3 sequence (DNA): TGTGCCAGCAGCTTAATGATAGATTGGAATGAGCAGTTCTTC. Filled out from reference TRBV7-2 and TRBJ2-1, the complete variable domain reads GAGVSQSPSNKVTEKGKDVELRCDPISGHTALYWYRQSLGQGLEFLIYFQGNSAPDKSGLPSDRFSAERTGGSVSTLTIQRTQQEDSAVYLCASSLMIDWNEQFFGPGTRLTVL.

This clone was picked up a small number of times. The rearrangement uses TRBV20-1 and TRBJ2-1; no clear D. This CDR3 contains 10 residues. Trimming removed 5 bases from V and 12 bases from J, with 11 bases in between. Germline V CDR1 and CDR2: DFQATT, SNEGSKA (reference sequence). The CDR3 DNA reads as TGCAGTGCTGGGTCTAGGATGCAGTTCTTC. It codes for CSAGSRMQFF.

This clone was seen a handful of times. The chain uses TRBV18 and TRBJ2-7, with D tentatively TRBD2 (5 bases). The germline V gene encodes CDR1 KGHSH and CDR2 LQKENI. The CDR3 is made up of 13 amino acids. V lost 6 bases and J 4 bases, leaving 13 bases between the germline ends. CDR3 sequence reads: CASSLDSTYEQYF. CDR3 coding DNA: TGTGCCAGCTCCCTGGACTCCACATACGAGCAGTACTTC.

This clone turned up a few times. This rearrangement joins TRBV2 to TRBJ2-7; 7 positions agree with TRBD1. The ends lost 7 bases at V and 0 bases at J; junction bases unmatched: 6. The germline V gene encodes CDR1 SNHLY and CDR2 FYNNEI. The CDR3 is made up of 14 amino acids. The CDR3 region is CASTGTASSYEQYF. CDR3 nucleotides: TGTGCCAGCACCGGGACAGCGAGCTCCTACGAGCAGTACTTC.

The chain carries TRBV28 and TRBJ2-3; D might be TRBD2 (6 bases). This CDR3 spans 14 amino acids. V lost 8 bases and J lost 2, with 14 bases in between. CDR1 is MDHEN and CDR2 is SYDVKM in the germline V gene. Written as DNA, the CDR3 is TGTGCCAGCGGGCGGGACCGAGACACAGATACGCAGTATTTT. Encoded protein: CASGRDRDTDTQYF.

J is TRBJ2-2 and V is TRBV5-1; 7 nucleotides agree with TRBD2. CDR3 size: 16 residues. Germline-derived CDR1 and CDR2 are SGHRS and YFSETQ. With V trimmed by 1 base and J by 3 bases, 6 bases remained unmatched. The CDR3 here is CASSLMAGRHTGELFF. As DNA, the CDR3 is TGCGCCAGCAGCTTGATGGCCGGGAGGCACACCGGGGAGCTGTTTTTT.

CDR3 bases: TGTGCCAGTGGGCCGCTCCCCCGGCCCTCCCAAGAGACCCAGTACTTC. Protein sequence: CASGPLPRPSQETQYF. The V call is TRBV19, the J call TRBJ2-5; D not certain. CDR1 and CDR2 (germline): LNHDA, SQIVND (reference sequence). The CDR3 is 16 amino acids. The V and J ends lost 8 bases and 1 base respectively, with 20 bases between them.

J is TRBJ2-7 and V is TRBV28, with D uncertain. The V end lost 3 bases, the J end lost 3 bases, and 12 bases lay between the germline ends. The CDR3 sequence is 14 residues long. Germline V lookup: CDR1 MDHEN, CDR2 SYDVKM. The CDR3 nucleotides read TGTGCCAGCAGTTTGACTGGGGTTCGCTACGAGCAGTACTTC. Its translation: CASSLTGVRYEQYF.

In its sample, this clone was seen a few times. The V call is TRBV29-1, the J call TRBJ2-6; D remains ambiguous. This CDR3 is 13 amino acids long. The germline gives CDR1 SQVTM, CDR2 ANQGSEA. Trimming pared 7 bases from V and 2 bases from J, leaving 9 bases between. The CDR3 coding sequence is TGCAGCGCCAATCCCGCTGGGGCCAACGTCCTGACTTTC. Protein product: CSANPAGANVLTF.

The chain is built from TRBV27 and TRBJ2-5; 12 bases fit TRBD1. The CDR3 has 16 residues. J was trimmed by 4 bases and V by 5 bases; bases with no gene match: 8. Germline values: CDR1 MNHEY, CDR2 SMNVEV (reference sequence). The CDR3: CASSPYRDRGRETQYF. The CDR3, as DNA: TGTGCCAGCAGTCCCTACCGGGACAGGGGGCGAGAGACCCAGTACTTC.